This TCR beta chain was profiled in a study of blood T cell repertoires in COVID-19. This clone came up a few times. How the authors handled the data: Nucleated cell number was recorded as an estimate derived from reference gene primer amplification. Clones were read by immunoSEQ multiplex PCR, and TCRdb kept only the in-frame ones, dropping some. That table gives V, J and clone size, and the DNA gave D and trimming. The repertoire includes about 21,000 clones, roughly 81% of them detected once, and less than 35% sits in the top ten. The clonotype was recovered from a human donor with active COVID-19. The donor label of this sample is uncertain. Sequencing input: peripheral blood.

The CDR3 loop reads CASSYPRWPNRESNYGYTF. CDR3 DNA: TGTGCCAGCAGTTACCCCAGGTGGCCGAACAGGGAATCTAACTATGGCTACACCTTC. This chain connects TRBV6-2 or TRBV6-3 to TRBJ1-2; tentative D call: TRBD1 (6 bases). The CDR3 length is 19 residues. Germline CDR1 is MNHEY and CDR2 is SVGEGT. With 2 bases removed from V and 0 bases from J, the gap between germline ends came to 22 bases.